This T cell receptor (beta chain) was profiled in a study of T-cell memory formation after mild COVID-19. TCRdb re-analysed the 5' RACE reads in MiXCR, keeping a single row per CDR3 protein. The repertoire holds over 500,000 distinct CDR3 sequences, with around 15% as singletons. Whole-study results and caveats: Day 15 to 85 contracting clones showed balanced CD4/CD8; day 15 to 37 expanders favored CD4+.

This clonotype appeared a few times. The antigen is unknown. CDR3 length: 15 residues. Per germline, CDR1 MNHNY and CDR2 SVGAGI (reference sequence). Trimming cost V 9 bases and J 6 bases; bases outside gene matches: 9. V and J are TRBV6-6 and TRBJ1-6, with TRBD1 identical over 9 bases. The source material was PBMCs or a T cell subset sorted from them (not recorded which). The sequence derives from an adult woman who had mild COVID-19 (a few samples of this study predate the infection). Cell type and time point are not known. CDR3 protein: CASARETGGNSPLHF. The CDR3 DNA reads as TGTGCCAGTGCCAGGGAGACAGGGGGTAATTCACCCCTCCACTTT.